This is a list of T cell receptor beta chains from one sample in a study of Graves' ophthalmopathy and Graves' hyperthyroidism. TCRdb re-analysed the multiplex PCR reads in MiXCR, keeping a single row per CDR3 protein. The sample holds 300,000 or so distinct CDR3 sequences, under 20% seen once. Specimen: peripheral blood. These receptors were collected from an adult man with Graves' ophthalmopathy. CDR3s include the opening cysteine and the closing phenylalanine or tryptophan. D genes are given only for firm matches. For some rows the clone size is stated as once, few or many, or as a class when expanded; others skip it.

d_call: TRBD1
j_call: TRBJ1-3
clone_size: many
v_call: TRBV28
cdr3_aa: CASSPGDRVGNTIYF
cdr3_nt: TGTGCCAGCAGCCCAGGGGACAGGGTTGGAAACACCATATATTTT

d_call: TRBD1
j_call: TRBJ2-7
clone_size: many
v_call: TRBV24-1
cdr3_aa: CATSEAPGQGVQQYF
cdr3_nt: TGTGCCACCAGTGAAGCTCCGGGACAGGGAGTGCAGCAGTACTTC

d_call: -
j_call: TRBJ2-5
clone_size: many
v_call: TRBV6-1
cdr3_aa: CASSRPSMGETQYF
cdr3_nt: TGTGCCAGCAGCAGGCCATCAATGGGGGAGACCCAGTACTTC

d_call: TRBD1
j_call: TRBJ2-7
clone_size: many
v_call: TRBV20-1
cdr3_aa: CSARRTGSSYEQYF
cdr3_nt: TGCAGTGCTAGGAGGACAGGGTCCTCCTACGAGCAGTACTTC

d_call: -
j_call: TRBJ1-2
clone_size: -
v_call: TRBV5-1
cdr3_aa: CASSYTPGDYGYTF
cdr3_nt: TGCGCCAGCAGCTATACTCCAGGGGACTATGGCTACACCTTC

d_call: -
j_call: TRBJ1-1
clone_size: many
v_call: TRBV20-1
cdr3_aa: CSARYKANTEAFF
cdr3_nt: TGCAGTGCTAGATACAAAGCTAACACTGAAGCTTTCTTT

d_call: -
j_call: TRBJ2-7
clone_size: many
v_call: TRBV5-4
cdr3_aa: CASSFTTYEQYF
cdr3_nt: TGTGCCAGCAGCTTCACCACCTACGAGCAGTACTTC

d_call: -
j_call: TRBJ2-7
clone_size: many
v_call: TRBV20-1
cdr3_aa: CSARDLRTDSYEQYF
cdr3_nt: TGCAGTGCTAGAGATCTCCGGACGGACTCCTACGAGCAGTACTTC

d_call: TRBD1
j_call: TRBJ2-7
clone_size: many
v_call: TRBV4-2
cdr3_aa: CASSTGTADVRRYEQYF
cdr3_nt: TGTGCCAGCAGCACGGGGACAGCCGACGTGCGGAGGTACGAGCAGTACTTC

d_call: -
j_call: TRBJ2-7
clone_size: many
v_call: TRBV2
cdr3_aa: CASIAGTDGQYF
cdr3_nt: TGTGCCAGCATTGCCGGTACCGACGGGCAGTACTTC

d_call: TRBD1
j_call: TRBJ1-5
clone_size: many
v_call: TRBV7-8
cdr3_aa: CASSFRVDRGSGQPQHF
cdr3_nt: TGTGCCAGCAGCTTCCGGGTAGACAGGGGCAGTGGTCAGCCCCAGCATTTT

d_call: -
j_call: TRBJ2-5
clone_size: many
v_call: TRBV11-1
cdr3_aa: CASSQEGGPGIQETQYF
cdr3_nt: TGTGCCAGCAGCCAAGAAGGGGGACCGGGGATCCAAGAGACCCAGTACTTC

d_call: -
j_call: TRBJ1-5
clone_size: once
v_call: TRBV6-5
cdr3_aa: CASSYGTGQPQHF
cdr3_nt: TGTGCCAGCAGTTATGGGACGGGACAGCCCCAGCATTTT

d_call: TRBD1
j_call: TRBJ1-2
clone_size: many
v_call: TRBV19
cdr3_aa: CASSLTGPFYGYTF
cdr3_nt: TGTGCCAGTAGTCTGACAGGGCCCTTCTATGGCTACACCTTC

d_call: -
j_call: TRBJ2-7
clone_size: many
v_call: TRBV5-1
cdr3_aa: CASSSTLASEQYF
cdr3_nt: TGCGCCAGCAGCTCAACCCTAGCTTCCGAGCAGTACTTC

d_call: -
j_call: TRBJ2-4
clone_size: many
v_call: TRBV11-2
cdr3_aa: CASSLDQSGGNIQYF
cdr3_nt: TGTGCCAGCAGCTTAGATCAATCAGGAGGGAACATTCAGTACTTC

d_call: -
j_call: TRBJ1-1
clone_size: many
v_call: TRBV12-3/TRBV12-4
cdr3_aa: CASSIRQSGSTEAFF
cdr3_nt: TGTGCCAGCAGTATCCGACAGTCGGGTTCCACTGAAGCTTTCTTT

d_call: TRBD1
j_call: TRBJ2-2
clone_size: many
v_call: TRBV27
cdr3_aa: CASSFVQGSPGELFF
cdr3_nt: TGTGCCAGCAGTTTCGTACAGGGGAGCCCCGGGGAGCTGTTTTTT

d_call: -
j_call: TRBJ1-1
clone_size: many
v_call: TRBV4-1
cdr3_aa: CASSQEGRTKAFF
cdr3_nt: TGCGCCAGCAGCCAAGAGGGCCGAACGAAAGCTTTCTTT

d_call: -
j_call: TRBJ1-1
clone_size: many
v_call: TRBV15
cdr3_aa: CATSRDRAGIGEAFF
cdr3_nt: TGTGCCACCAGCAGAGATCGGGCAGGCATAGGTGAAGCTTTCTTT

d_call: -
j_call: TRBJ2-7
clone_size: many
v_call: TRBV2
cdr3_aa: CASSEHGGSTYEQYF
cdr3_nt: TGTGCCAGCAGTGAACATGGCGGGTCCACCTACGAGCAGTACTTC

d_call: -
j_call: TRBJ2-7
clone_size: -
v_call: TRBV28
cdr3_aa: CASTGSYEQYF
cdr3_nt: TGTGCCAGCACGGGCTCCTACGAGCAGTACTTC

d_call: -
j_call: TRBJ1-1
clone_size: many
v_call: TRBV20-1
cdr3_aa: CSADLVRSEAFF
cdr3_nt: TGCAGTGCCGACCTTGTGAGGAGTGAAGCTTTCTTT

d_call: -
j_call: TRBJ2-5
clone_size: many
v_call: TRBV7-2
cdr3_aa: CASKKRGIAGTQYF
cdr3_nt: TGTGCCAGCAAGAAGAGAGGAATAGCCGGGACCCAGTACTTC

d_call: -
j_call: TRBJ1-5
clone_size: -
v_call: TRBV30
cdr3_aa: CAWSGRAGQPQHF
cdr3_nt: TGTGCCTGGAGTGGAAGGGCTGGTCAGCCCCAGCATTTT

d_call: -
j_call: TRBJ2-7
clone_size: many
v_call: TRBV28
cdr3_aa: CASSSVGPNEQYF
cdr3_nt: TGTGCCAGCAGTTCGGTGGGACCGAACGAGCAGTACTTC

d_call: -
j_call: TRBJ1-6
clone_size: many
v_call: TRBV12-3/TRBV12-4
cdr3_aa: CASRTVNNSPLHF
cdr3_nt: TGTGCCAGTCGGACAGTCAATAATTCACCCCTCCACTTT

d_call: -
j_call: TRBJ2-5
clone_size: many
v_call: TRBV6-2/TRBV6-3
cdr3_aa: CASSYEDETQYF
cdr3_nt: TGTGCCAGCAGTTACGAAGACGAGACCCAGTACTTC

d_call: -
j_call: TRBJ1-2
clone_size: few
v_call: TRBV20-1
cdr3_aa: CSAFSGGTYGYTF
cdr3_nt: TGCAGTGCCTTCAGTGGGGGCACCTATGGCTACACCTTC

d_call: -
j_call: TRBJ2-3
clone_size: many
v_call: TRBV4-1
cdr3_aa: CASSPRGFTDTQYF
cdr3_nt: TGCGCCAGCAGCCCGCGGGGATTCACAGATACGCAGTATTTT

d_call: TRBD1
j_call: TRBJ2-7
clone_size: many
v_call: TRBV11-2
cdr3_aa: CASSLTGSIPEQYF
cdr3_nt: TGTGCCAGCAGCTTGACAGGGAGTATCCCCGAGCAGTACTTC

d_call: -
j_call: TRBJ2-7
clone_size: once
v_call: TRBV20-1
cdr3_aa: CSASGLRSLYEQYF
cdr3_nt: TGCAGTGCTAGCGGACTCCGATCCCTCTACGAGCAGTACTTC

d_call: TRBD1
j_call: TRBJ2-7
clone_size: -
v_call: TRBV12-5
cdr3_aa: CASGLQGALDEQYF
cdr3_nt: TGTGCTAGTGGTTTACAGGGGGCGCTTGACGAGCAGTACTTC

d_call: -
j_call: TRBJ2-4
clone_size: -
v_call: TRBV7-8
cdr3_aa: CASSFLRTPALAKNIQYF
cdr3_nt: TGTGCCAGCAGCTTCCTACGGACACCCGCTCTAGCCAAAAACATTCAGTACTTC

d_call: -
j_call: TRBJ2-5
clone_size: many
v_call: TRBV7-8
cdr3_aa: CAGSLFGQGQETQYF
cdr3_nt: TGTGCCGGCAGCTTATTCGGGCAGGGCCAAGAGACCCAGTACTTC

d_call: -
j_call: TRBJ2-2
clone_size: many
v_call: TRBV10-2
cdr3_aa: CASKSLWSDYQKNTGELFF
cdr3_nt: TGCGCCAGCAAATCTCTCTGGTCAGACTACCAGAAGAACACCGGGGAGCTGTTTTTT

d_call: -
j_call: TRBJ2-5
clone_size: many
v_call: TRBV12-3/TRBV12-4
cdr3_aa: CASSFNLRGETQYF
cdr3_nt: TGTGCCAGCAGTTTTAATCTGAGGGGGGAGACCCAGTACTTC

d_call: -
j_call: TRBJ2-4
clone_size: few
v_call: TRBV9
cdr3_aa: CASSVAGGVAKNIQYF
cdr3_nt: TGTGCCAGCAGCGTAGCGGGGGGCGTAGCCAAAAACATTCAGTACTTC

d_call: -
j_call: TRBJ1-2
clone_size: -
v_call: TRBV10-3
cdr3_aa: CAISDSDYDPYGYTF
cdr3_nt: TGTGCCATCAGTGATTCGGATTATGACCCCTATGGCTACACCTTC

d_call: -
j_call: TRBJ2-4
clone_size: many
v_call: TRBV7-8
cdr3_aa: CASSLPGSSTIQYF
cdr3_nt: TGTGCCAGCAGCTTGCCTGGCAGTTCAACCATTCAGTACTTC

d_call: TRBD1
j_call: TRBJ1-1
clone_size: many
v_call: TRBV30
cdr3_aa: CAWSVEGAMNTEAFF
cdr3_nt: TGTGCCTGGAGTGTAGAGGGGGCGATGAACACTGAAGCTTTCTTT

d_call: -
j_call: TRBJ2-5
clone_size: many
v_call: TRBV5-1
cdr3_aa: CASSLGPGGETQYF
cdr3_nt: TGCGCCAGCAGCTTAGGCCCTGGTGGGGAGACCCAGTACTTC

d_call: -
j_call: TRBJ1-1
clone_size: -
v_call: TRBV6-1
cdr3_aa: CASQTPNTEAFF
cdr3_nt: TGTGCCAGCCAGACACCGAACACTGAAGCTTTCTTT

d_call: -
j_call: TRBJ2-2
clone_size: few
v_call: TRBV7-9
cdr3_aa: CASSSYRVPGELFF
cdr3_nt: TGTGCCAGCAGCTCGTACAGGGTACCCGGGGAGCTGTTTTTT

d_call: TRBD1
j_call: TRBJ1-6
clone_size: -
v_call: TRBV18
cdr3_aa: CASSPAGGAPGNSPLHF
cdr3_nt: TGTGCCAGCTCACCGGCAGGGGGCGCCCCGGGTAATTCACCCCTCCACTTT

d_call: -
j_call: TRBJ1-1
clone_size: many
v_call: TRBV9
cdr3_aa: CASSVASRGTEAFF
cdr3_nt: TGTGCCAGCAGCGTAGCTTCCAGGGGCACTGAAGCTTTCTTT

d_call: TRBD1
j_call: TRBJ1-1
clone_size: many
v_call: TRBV29-1
cdr3_aa: CSVEIGQGYTEAFF
cdr3_nt: TGCAGCGTTGAAATCGGACAGGGGTACACTGAAGCTTTCTTT

d_call: -
j_call: TRBJ1-5
clone_size: -
v_call: TRBV12-3/TRBV12-4
cdr3_aa: CASSFGPVYSNQPQHF
cdr3_nt: TGTGCCAGCAGTTTCGGTCCAGTGTATAGCAATCAGCCCCAGCATTTT

d_call: TRBD1
j_call: TRBJ2-5
clone_size: many
v_call: TRBV13
cdr3_aa: CASSNPDRGQETQYF
cdr3_nt: TGTGCCAGCAGCAACCCGGACAGGGGGCAAGAGACCCAGTACTTC